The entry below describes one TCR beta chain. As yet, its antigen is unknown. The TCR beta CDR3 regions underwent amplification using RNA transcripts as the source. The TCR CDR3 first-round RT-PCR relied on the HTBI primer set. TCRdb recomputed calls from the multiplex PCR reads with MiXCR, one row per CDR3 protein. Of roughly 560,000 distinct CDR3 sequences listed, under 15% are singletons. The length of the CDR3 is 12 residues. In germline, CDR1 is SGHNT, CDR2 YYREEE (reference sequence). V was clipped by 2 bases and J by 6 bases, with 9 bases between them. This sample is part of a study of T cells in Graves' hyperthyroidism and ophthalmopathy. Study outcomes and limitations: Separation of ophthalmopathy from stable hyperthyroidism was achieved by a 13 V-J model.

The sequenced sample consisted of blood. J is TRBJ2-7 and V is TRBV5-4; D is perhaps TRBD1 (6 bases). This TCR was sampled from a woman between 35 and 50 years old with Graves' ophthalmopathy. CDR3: CASSFTGSEQYF. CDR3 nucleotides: TGTGCCAGCAGCTTCACAGGGAGCGAGCAGTACTTC.